These 19 T cell receptor beta chains originate from one sample sequenced in a study of blood T cell repertoires in COVID-19. Measured with immunoSEQ multiplex PCR; TCRdb has only the in-frame clones, and not every one. The sample lists about 160,000 clones; about 83% were seen once. Sequenced: peripheral blood. The receptors come from a woman between 70 and 85 years old with COVID-19, enrolled during active disease.

Comment on this clone: The identical CDR3 is also encoded by other nucleotide sequences in the sample. This chain links TRBV5-1 with TRBJ2-2; 11 bases line up with TRBD2. Germline lookup yields CDR1 SGHRS and CDR2 YFSETQ. The CDR3 length is 16 residues. Losses at the gene ends were 1 base for V and 4 bases for J; bases not matched to a gene: 3. This CDR3 reads CASSLLAGGLTGELFF. CDR3 in DNA: TGCGCCAGCAGCTTGTTAGCGGGGGGGCTCACCGGGGAGCTGTTTTTT.

V and J are TRBV18 and TRBJ1-1; 8 nucleotides align to TRBD1. CDR1 and CDR2 (germline): KGHSH, LQKENI. V lost 2 bases to trimming and J lost 4 bases; unmatched junction nucleotides: 3. CDR3 length: 14 residues. The CDR3 bases are TGTGCCAGCTCACCAGGACAGGGTGGCACTGAAGCTTTCTTT. This gives the protein CASSPGQGGTEAFF.

The V call is TRBV2, the J call TRBJ1-4, with 8 bases fitting TRBD1. With V trimmed by 8 bases and J by 8 bases, 7 bases remained unmatched. Germline CDR1 reads SNHLY; CDR2 reads FYNNEI. The CDR3 runs to 13 residues. The CDR3 bases are TGTGCCAGCCGGACAGGGACTTGGGAAAAACTGTTTTTT. As protein: CASRTGTWEKLFF.

The rearrangement uses TRBV3-1 (or the pseudogene TRBV3-2) and TRBJ2-5; D possibly corresponds to TRBD2 (5 bases). Germline V lookup: CDR1 LGHDT, CDR2 YNNKEL (reference sequence). The CDR3 consists of 13 residues. The V end was cut by 1 base, the J end by 14 bases, with 17 bases between. The CDR3 loop is CASSQASGGPLYF. CDR3 nucleotides: TGTGCCAGCAGCCAAGCCAGTGGAGGACCCCTTTACTTC.

The chain combines TRBV5-1 with TRBJ2-2; TRBD1 agrees at 8 bases. Losses at the gene ends were 6 bases for V and 1 base for J; bases not matched to a gene: 11. The CDR3 has 17 amino acids. CDR1 and CDR2 (germline): SGHRS, YFSETQ. CDR3 sequence reads: CASKRGLGQGNTGELFF. The CDR3 nucleotides read TGCGCCAGCAAGAGGGGTCTCGGACAGGGGAACACCGGGGAGCTGTTTTTT.

The chain couples TRBV5-1 to TRBJ1-2, with a weak D call TRBD1 (6 bases). The germline CDR1 and CDR2 sequences are SGHRS and YFSETQ. The CDR3 has 16 amino acids. Trimming removed 4 bases at V and 7 bases at J, with 23 bases between. The CDR3 sequence is CASSPQINRGGAGYTF. DNA for the CDR3: TGCGCCAGCAGCCCACAAATAAACAGAGGGGGGGCTGGCTACACCTTC.

The V gene is TRBV6-6, the J gene TRBJ1-1; D remains ambiguous. V gave up 0 bases and J gave up 7 bases, with 6 bases separating them. The germline V gene has CDR1 MNHNY and CDR2 SVGAGI (reference sequence). The CDR3 covers 12 residues. DNA for the CDR3: TGTGCCAGCAGTTACTCCCAGGATGAAGCTTTCTTT. Translation: CASSYSQDEAFF.

This clone was seen only once. The rearrangement links TRBV24-1 to TRBJ2-1; TRBD2 aligns across 12 bases. The CDR3 totals 16 residues. Germline lookup yields CDR1 KGHDR and CDR2 SFDVKD. The ends lost 4 bases at V and 0 bases at J; junction bases unmatched: 0. The CDR3 region has the DNA TGTGCCACCAGTGAGACTAGCGGGAGCTCCTACAATGAGCAGTTCTTC. Its protein product is CATSETSGSSYNEQFF.

V is TRBV18 and J is TRBJ1-3; D may be TRBD1 (6 bases). The CDR3 spans 19 residues. V dropped 3 bases and J dropped 0 bases, with 21 bases sitting between them. Germline V CDR1 and CDR2: KGHSH, LQKENI. The CDR3 region is CASSPYRTGTSLSGNTIYF. In nucleotides, the CDR3 is TGTGCCAGCTCACCCTATCGAACAGGGACCTCCCTCTCTGGAAACACCATATATTTT.

This clone was detected only a few times. The rearrangement joins TRBV7-2 to TRBJ1-2; no reliable D call. CDR3 length: 13 residues. V was cut by 1 base and J by 7 bases, with 10 bases left in between. The germline V gene encodes CDR1 SGHTA and CDR2 FQGNSA. The CDR3 loop is CASSLDGISGYTF. The DNA for the CDR3 is TGTGCCAGCAGCTTAGACGGGATAAGTGGCTACACCTTC. Combining the CDR3 with reference TRBV7-2 and TRBJ1-2 gives the whole variable domain GAGVSQSPSNKVTEKGKDVELRCDPISGHTALYWYRQSLGQGLEFLIYFQGNSAPDKSGLPSDRFSAERTGGSVSTLTIQRTQQEDSAVYLCASSLDGISGYTFGSGTRLTVV.

CDR3 DNA: TGTGCCAGCAGGTCGAGACAGGGGGATGTCGGGGAGCTGTTTTTT. Translation gives CASRSRQGDVGELFF. The chain carries TRBV6-5 and TRBJ2-2; TRBD1 aligns across 9 bases. This CDR3 is 15 amino acids long. After removal of 6 bases from V and 7 bases from J, the junction contained 9 bases not matched to a gene. Germline V gene lookup returns CDR1 MNHEY and CDR2 SVGAGI.

As DNA, the CDR3 is TGTGCCAGCAGTTACTCGACTAGCGGGGTCCCCTGGGGTACCGGGGAGCTGTTTTTT. It yields the protein CASSYSTSGVPWGTGELFF. V is TRBV28 and J is TRBJ2-2, with 11 positions matching TRBD2. This CDR3 is 19 amino acids long. The V segment lost 4 bases and the J segment 5 bases; nucleotides outside the gene matches: 15. Germline CDR1 and CDR2: MDHEN and SYDVKM.

J is TRBJ1-1 and V is TRBV10-2; D not certain. Germline assignment: CDR1 WSHSY and CDR2 SAAADI. This CDR3 region has 15 residues. V lost 0 bases and J 0 bases, leaving 8 bases between the germline ends. The CDR3 loop is CASSESRQVNTEAFF. In DNA form, the CDR3 reads TGCGCCAGCAGTGAGTCCCGTCAGGTGAACACTGAAGCTTTCTTT.

This clone was detected a few times. The chain combines TRBV2 with TRBJ2-1; 9 nucleotides align to TRBD2. The V segment lost 5 bases and the J segment 2 bases; nucleotides outside the gene matches: 7. Looked up from germline, CDR1 is SNHLY and CDR2 is FYNNEI. This CDR3 spans 16 amino acids. The DNA for the CDR3 is TGTGCCAGCAGTATGTCGCGGGGGGGCGCCTACAATGAGCAGTTCTTC. Amino acids: CASSMSRGGAYNEQFF.

The chain uses TRBV30 and TRBJ2-7; 9 bases line up with TRBD1. Trimming removed 1 base from V and 3 bases from J; junction bases left unmatched: 1. The germline CDR1 and CDR2 sequences are GTSNPN and SVGIG (reference sequence). CDR3 size: 13 residues. The CDR3: CAWSADRGYEQYF. CDR3 nucleotide sequence: TGTGCCTGGAGTGCGGACAGGGGCTACGAGCAGTACTTC.

The chain joins TRBV3-1 (or the pseudogene TRBV3-2) to TRBJ2-7; 10 bases agree with TRBD2. J gave up 5 bases and V 4 bases, and 5 bases lay outside the gene matches. CDR3 size: 14 residues. Germline loops: CDR1 LGHDT, CDR2 YNNKEL (reference sequence). This chain's CDR3 is CASSPGLASHEQYF. In DNA, the CDR3 is TGTGCCAGCAGCCCGGGACTAGCGTCCCACGAGCAGTACTTC.

The J gene is TRBJ2-5, the V gene TRBV11-2; D is unclear. The ends were cut back, 5 bases at V and 5 bases at J, with 9 bases in the middle. CDR1 is SGHAT and CDR2 is FQNNGV in the germline V gene. This CDR3 contains 12 residues. The DNA for the CDR3 is TGTGCCAGCAGCCGGGTGCCGGAGACCCAGTACTTC. Translated, it gives CASSRVPETQYF. Filled out from reference TRBV11-2 and TRBJ2-5, the complete variable domain reads EAGVAQSPRYKIIEKRQSVAFWCNPISGHATLYWYQQILGQGPKLLIQFQNNGVVDDSQLPKDRFSAERLKGVDSTLKIQPAKLEDSAVYLCASSRVPETQYFGPGTRLLVL.

The V call is TRBV2, the J call TRBJ1-5; D possibly corresponds to TRBD1 (6 bases). Per the germline V gene, CDR1 is SNHLY and CDR2 is FYNNEI. Trimming cost V 6 bases and J 4 bases, with 16 bases left between them. This CDR3 is 15 amino acids long. The CDR3 region is CASSHETGSNQPQHF. The CDR3 DNA sequence: TGTGCCAGCAGCCACGAGACAGGCTCGAATCAGCCCCAGCATTTT.

This clone was observed a handful of times. The chain recombines TRBV2 with TRBJ2-1; 14 bases are shared with TRBD2. This CDR3 has 15 amino acids. Germline loops: CDR1 SNHLY, CDR2 FYNNEI. Trimming removed 4 bases from V and 9 bases from J; junction bases left unmatched: 5. The CDR3 spells CASSGTSGGMGEQFF. The CDR3 DNA sequence: TGTGCCAGCAGTGGGACTAGCGGGGGGATGGGTGAGCAGTTCTTC. Supplemented by reference TRBV2 and TRBJ2-1, the full variable domain reads EPEVTQTPSHQVTQMGQEVILRCVPISNHLYFYWYRQILGQKVEFLVSFYNNEISEKSEIFDDQFSVERPDGSNFTLKIRSTKLEDSAMYFCASSGTSGGMGEQFFGPGTRLTVL.